This TCR beta chain is drawn from a study of response to subunit inactivated influenza vaccine. Notes on the study in general: New T cells are recruited in small numbers by each seasonal influenza vaccination, according to the authors' suggestion.

V was clipped by 8 bases and J by 7 bases, with 15 bases between them. The CDR3 length is 13 residues. Germline values: CDR1 MNHEY, CDR2 SVGEGT. MiXCR, run by TCRdb on the RT-PCR reads, gives a single entry per CDR3 protein. The table includes roughly 670,000 distinct CDR3 sequences, approximately 14% detected once. This clonotype appeared many times. Its antigen is unknown. This material consisted of PBMCs from blood, taken approximately 15 days before vaccination. The chain employs TRBV6-2 or TRBV6-3 and TRBJ1-5, with a tentative D call TRBD1 (5 bases). The sequence was obtained from a man aged 45-65 years who received an inactivated influenza vaccine. CDR3 sequence reads: CASAPLGVQPQHF. The CDR3, as DNA: TGTGCCAGCGCCCCGCTGGGGGTCCAGCCCCAGCATTTT.